Listed below are T cell receptor beta chains from one sample, sequenced in a study of blood T cell repertoires in COVID-19. The protocol was immunoSEQ multiplex PCR, while the TCRdb copy is restricted to in-frame clones and leaves out a portion. The sample carries 110,000 to 150,000 clones, just under 85% recorded once. Input material: PBMCs or T cells enriched from blood (not recorded which). The source of these receptors is a middle-aged man who had recovered from COVID-19. Both conserved end residues are part of each CDR3. A D gene is named only where the DNA matches it firmly. Clone size is not always given. Where it is, it says once, few, many or a class for expanded clones.

len: 14; d_gene: -; abundance: -; j_gene: TRBJ2-5; v_gene: TRBV6-6; CDR3aa: CASRAQGNQETQYF; CDR3nt: TGTGCCAGCAGGGCACAGGGCAACCAAGAGACCCAGTACTTC
len: 13; d_gene: -; abundance: -; j_gene: TRBJ1-2; v_gene: TRBV7-9; CDR3aa: CASSLNAGSGYTF; CDR3nt: TGTGCCAGCAGCTTAAATGCAGGGTCTGGCTACACCTTC
len: 17; d_gene: TRBD2; abundance: -; j_gene: TRBJ2-3; v_gene: TRBV4-3; CDR3aa: CASSQDSSGTSGGTQYF; CDR3nt: TGCGCCAGCAGCCAAGATTCATCAGGGACTAGCGGGGGGACGCAGTATTTT
len: 17; d_gene: TRBD2; abundance: -; j_gene: TRBJ2-1; v_gene: TRBV7-3; CDR3aa: CASSLRSGGGFQNEQFF; CDR3nt: TGTGCCAGCAGCTTACGGTCCGGCGGGGGGTTCCAGAATGAGCAGTTCTTC
len: 13; d_gene: TRBD1; abundance: -; j_gene: TRBJ1-2; v_gene: TRBV7-8; CDR3aa: CASSGTGGDGYTF; CDR3nt: TGTGCCAGCAGCGGGACAGGGGGCGATGGCTACACCTTC
len: 20; d_gene: TRBD2; abundance: once; j_gene: TRBJ2-1; v_gene: TRBV24-1; CDR3aa: CATSGPAGTSGGSAMNEQFF; CDR3nt: TGTGCCACCAGTGGACCCGCCGGGACTAGCGGGGGGTCCGCAATGAATGAGCAGTTCTTC
len: 12; d_gene: -; abundance: -; j_gene: TRBJ2-7; v_gene: TRBV12-3/TRBV12-4; CDR3aa: CASSLAGYEQYF; CDR3nt: TGTGCCAGCAGTTTAGCCGGCTACGAGCAGTACTTC
len: 16; d_gene: TRBD2; abundance: -; j_gene: TRBJ2-2; v_gene: TRBV27; CDR3aa: CASSLGASGGPEELFF; CDR3nt: TGTGCCAGCAGTTTAGGTGCTAGCGGGGGGCCGGAGGAGCTGTTTTTT
len: 19; d_gene: TRBD2; abundance: -; j_gene: TRBJ2-2; v_gene: TRBV7-8; CDR3aa: CASSLRTSGVLKNTGELFF; CDR3nt: TGTGCCAGCAGCCTAAGGACTAGCGGGGTCCTCAAGAACACCGGGGAGCTGTTTTTT
len: 14; d_gene: TRBD1; abundance: -; j_gene: TRBJ2-2; v_gene: TRBV11-2; CDR3aa: CASSVDRAPGELFF; CDR3nt: TGTGCCAGCAGCGTGGACAGGGCCCCCGGGGAGCTGTTTTTT
len: 13; d_gene: -; abundance: few; j_gene: TRBJ2-2; v_gene: TRBV6-4; CDR3aa: CASSDRESGELFF; CDR3nt: TGTGCCAGCAGTGACAGGGAGTCCGGGGAGCTGTTTTTT
len: 14; d_gene: -; abundance: -; j_gene: TRBJ1-2; v_gene: TRBV28; CDR3aa: CASSWTEQYYGYTF; CDR3nt: TGTGCCAGCAGTTGGACAGAGCAATACTATGGCTACACCTTC
len: 15; d_gene: TRBD2; abundance: -; j_gene: TRBJ2-3; v_gene: TRBV7-2; CDR3aa: CASSLVSSGGDTQYF; CDR3nt: TGTGCCAGCAGCTTAGTGTCTAGCGGGGGAGATACGCAGTATTTT
len: 14; d_gene: -; abundance: -; j_gene: TRBJ2-2; v_gene: TRBV5-1; CDR3aa: CASSFRGNTGELFF; CDR3nt: TGCGCCAGCAGCTTCAGGGGTAACACCGGGGAGCTGTTTTTT
len: 16; d_gene: -; abundance: once; j_gene: TRBJ2-2; v_gene: TRBV4-3; CDR3aa: CASSHRQGSNTGELFF; CDR3nt: TGCGCCAGCAGCCATCGTCAGGGTTCGAACACCGGGGAGCTGTTTTTT
len: 17; d_gene: TRBD1; abundance: -; j_gene: TRBJ1-6; v_gene: TRBV3-1/TRBV3-2; CDR3aa: CASSQATGGSYNSPLHF; CDR3nt: TGTGCCAGCAGCCAAGCGACAGGGGGGTCCTATAATTCACCCCTCCACTTT
len: 12; d_gene: -; abundance: -; j_gene: TRBJ1-1; v_gene: TRBV12-3/TRBV12-4; CDR3aa: CASSPAGSEAFF; CDR3nt: TGTGCCAGCAGTCCCGCAGGCTCTGAAGCTTTCTTT
len: 16; d_gene: TRBD2; abundance: -; j_gene: TRBJ2-7; v_gene: TRBV5-1; CDR3aa: CASSLGPSGGRAEQYF; CDR3nt: TGCGCCAGCAGCTTGGGGCCTAGCGGGGGGAGGGCCGAGCAGTACTTC
len: 20; d_gene: -; abundance: -; j_gene: TRBJ2-3; v_gene: TRBV4-1; CDR3aa: CASSQDEPRKGYSSTDTQYF; CDR3nt: TGCGCCAGCAGCCAAGATGAGCCTCGTAAGGGGTATTCTAGCACAGATACGCAGTATTTT
len: 11; d_gene: -; abundance: -; j_gene: TRBJ1-2; v_gene: TRBV2; CDR3aa: CASSDRDGYTF; CDR3nt: TGTGCCAGCAGTGACAGGGATGGCTACACCTTC
len: 13; d_gene: -; abundance: -; j_gene: TRBJ1-3; v_gene: TRBV18; CDR3aa: CASSPPEQRAIYF; CDR3nt: TGTGCCAGCTCACCACCGGAGCAGAGGGCGATATATTTT
len: 16; d_gene: TRBD1; abundance: once; j_gene: TRBJ2-4; v_gene: TRBV7-3; CDR3aa: CASSSRQGMSENIQYF; CDR3nt: TGTGCCAGCAGCTCAAGACAGGGAATGTCGGAAAACATTCAGTACTTC
len: 16; d_gene: TRBD2; abundance: -; j_gene: TRBJ2-3; v_gene: TRBV3-1/TRBV3-2; CDR3aa: CASSQLAGGSTDTQYF; CDR3nt: TGTGCCAGCAGCCAGTTAGCGGGGGGCAGCACAGATACGCAGTATTTT
len: 16; d_gene: -; abundance: -; j_gene: TRBJ2-5; v_gene: TRBV5-1; CDR3aa: CASSLGFTGMEETQYF; CDR3nt: TGCGCCAGCAGCTTGGGGTTTACAGGGATGGAAGAGACCCAGTACTTC
len: 16; d_gene: -; abundance: -; j_gene: TRBJ1-2; v_gene: TRBV18; CDR3aa: CASSPPFSREGYGYTF; CDR3nt: TGTGCCAGCTCACCACCGTTTTCCAGGGAAGGCTATGGCTACACCTTC
len: 11; d_gene: -; abundance: -; j_gene: TRBJ1-1; v_gene: TRBV29-1; CDR3aa: CSTGVKTEAFF; CDR3nt: TGCAGCACCGGGGTAAAGACTGAAGCTTTCTTT